What follows describes a single T cell receptor beta chain. The antigen is not known. Trimming took 1 base from V and 3 from J, leaving 11 bases between them. Per germline, CDR1 SGHRS and CDR2 YFSETQ. This CDR3 comprises 14 residues. One entry per CDR3 protein, called by TCRdb with MiXCR from the reads. The data show roughly 500,000 distinct CDR3 sequences, about 17% seen once. The sample belongs to a study of T cell repertoires in cytomegalovirus infection. At the level of the study: TCR beta signatures that were public indicated CMV infection and matching HLA type. Regarding the study as a whole: The study identified carriers of CMV plus the relevant HLA from cumulative public TCR beta family frequency. Clonotypes of TCR beta that were HLA-C-restricted and CMV-specific dominated the ex vivo response.

V usage is TRBV5-1 and J usage is TRBJ2-7; possible D gene TRBD1, 5 bases. This clonotype originated in a human donor in good health (CMV status not recorded). Some clones in this sample may be carry-over from other donors' samples. Sequenced: CD8+ T cells from PBMCs. CDR3 nucleotides: TGCGCCAGCAGCTTGCGGGTGCAGGGCTACGAGCAGTACTTC. Translating gives CASSLRVQGYEQYF.